This T cell receptor beta chain was profiled in a study of human T cells and chemical hapten exposure. Study details: Sensitization used 2% DPC on around 2 cm by around 2 cm upper inner arm skin. Patients additionally received therapeutic doses of diphenylcyclopropenone on the scalp once a week, and this continued throughout the approximately 25-week study.

Sample time point: patch test 1, 2 weeks after DPC sensitization. As to treatment: therapeutic diphenylcyclopropenone sensitization with weekly scalp DPC. The CDR3 length is 17 residues. From germline, CDR1 is SEHNR and CDR2 FQNEAQ (reference sequence). Trimming took 4 bases from V and 5 from J; bases not matched to a gene: 11. TCRdb fed the RACE reads into MiXCR, producing one record per CDR3 protein. This table holds around 74,000 distinct CDR3 sequences, around a third found once. Here the sequenced sample was whole blood, taken in connection with sensitization to the hapten diphenylcyclopropenone (DPC). The chain recombines TRBV7-9 with TRBJ1-1; 12 positions match TRBD1. The TCR sequence derives from a man in his forties or fifties with alopecia areata. Some clones in this sample may be carry-over from other donors' samples. The CDR3, as DNA: TGTGCCAGCAGCTCCCCGGGACAGGGGGCGATCGTTACTGAAGCTTTCTTT. This sequence encodes CASSSPGQGAIVTEAFF.